One and the same sample provided the 17 T cell receptor beta chains below, sequenced in a study of STAT5B mutations in CD4+ large granular lymphocyte leukemia. Profiling relied on immunoSEQ multiplex PCR, and the TCRdb table lists in-frame clones only, not all of them. Altogether approximately 30,000 clones are present, more than 75% being singletons, with the ten largest covering 2% to 2.5%. What was sequenced was CD4+ T cells from blood buffy coats. Source of these receptors: a human donor in good health.

The J gene is TRBJ2-7, the V gene TRBV10-1; 10 bases agree with TRBD2. V dropped 2 bases and J dropped 7; count of bases not matched to a gene: 8. The germline V gene has CDR1 WNHNN and CDR2 SYGVQD (reference sequence). The CDR3 covers 15 residues. The CDR3 sequence is CASSEDLAGAREQYF. In DNA form, the CDR3 reads TGCGCCAGCAGTGAGGATCTAGCGGGGGCGAGAGAGCAGTACTTC.

This rearrangement joins TRBV5-1 to TRBJ2-2; D may be TRBD2 (7 bases). Between the trimmed V and J ends, which lost 7 bases and 4 bases, there was a span of 20 bases. The germline V gene has CDR1 SGHRS and CDR2 YFSETQ. The CDR3 sequence is 16 residues long. CDR3 region: CASQRQGLAGTGELFF. The CDR3 nucleotides are TGCGCCAGCCAGAGGCAGGGGTTAGCGGGCACCGGGGAGCTGTTTTTT. Based on the CDR3 plus reference TRBV5-1 and TRBJ2-2, the full variable domain is KAGVTQTPRYLIKTRGQQVTLSCSPISGHRSVSWYQQTPGQGLQFLFEYFSETQRNKGNFPGRFSGRQFSNSRSEMNVSTLELGDSALYLCASQRQGLAGTGELFFGEGSRLTVL.

The rearrangement uses TRBV27 and TRBJ2-2; possibly TRBD2 for D (6 bases). The CDR3 has 17 residues. Trimming removed 6 bases from V and 4 bases from J, with 21 bases in between. The germline V gene has CDR1 MNHEY and CDR2 SMNVEV (reference sequence). In DNA form, the CDR3 reads TGTGCCAGCAGACCCCACCAGGGAGGTTGGGTCACCGGGGAGCTGTTTTTT. Its protein product is CASRPHQGGWVTGELFF.

This rearrangement joins TRBV29-1 to TRBJ1-6; 9 bases are shared with TRBD1. J gave up 14 bases and V 6 bases, and 8 bases lay outside the gene matches. This CDR3 is 12 amino acids long. Looked up from germline, CDR1 is SQVTM and CDR2 is ANQGSEA. CDR3 in DNA: TGCAGCGTGGGGACAGGGCCTACTTCCCTCCACTTT. Encoded protein: CSVGTGPTSLHF.

The J gene is TRBJ2-5, the V gene TRBV19; tentative D call: TRBD1 (5 bases). Germline-derived CDR1 and CDR2 are LNHDA and SQIVND (reference sequence). The CDR3 totals 13 residues. V was pared by 6 bases and J by 4 bases, with 12 bases between. The CDR3 nucleotides read TGTGCCAGTAGCCCAGGGAAAGCAGAGACCCAGTACTTC. Translated: CASSPGKAETQYF.

This rearrangement joins TRBV7-9 to TRBJ2-5; 7 bases line up with TRBD1. With V trimmed by 2 bases and J by 5 bases, 5 bases remained unmatched. Germline V gene sequence: CDR1 SEHNR, CDR2 FQNEAQ (reference sequence). The CDR3 has 14 residues. The DNA of the CDR3 is TGTGCCAGCAGCTTAAAAGGGGGCGTCGAGACCCAGTACTTC. This codes for CASSLKGGVETQYF.

The CDR3 sequence: CASSEGGGASGTGELFF. In DNA, the CDR3 is TGTGCCAGCAGTGAGGGAGGGGGCGCATCAGGCACCGGGGAGCTGTTTTTT. V usage is TRBV6-1 and J usage is TRBJ2-2; the D call may be TRBD1 or TRBD2 (7 bases each). This CDR3 comprises 17 residues. V was pared by 3 bases and J by 4 bases, with 18 bases between. Germline V CDR1 and CDR2: MNHNS, SASEGT.

V is TRBV7-2 and J is TRBJ2-1, with TRBD2 matching over 10 bases. The germline gives CDR1 SGHTA, CDR2 FQGNSA. The V and J ends lost 0 bases and 0 bases, in that order; junction bases with no gene match: 5. The CDR3 runs 18 residues. The CDR3 protein is CASSLASGGFSSYNEQFF. In DNA form, the CDR3 reads TGTGCCAGCAGCTTAGCTAGCGGGGGGTTTAGCTCCTACAATGAGCAGTTCTTC. The full variable domain, rest sourced from reference TRBV7-2 and TRBJ2-1, is GAGVSQSPSNKVTEKGKDVELRCDPISGHTALYWYRQSLGQGLEFLIYFQGNSAPDKSGLPSDRFSAERTGGSVSTLTIQRTQQEDSAVYLCASSLASGGFSSYNEQFFGPGTRLTVL.

This clone has just one count. The J gene is TRBJ2-1, the V gene TRBV5-1; the match to TRBD2 covers 8 bases. The CDR3 has 14 amino acids. Germline CDR1 SGHRS, CDR2 YFSETQ. J lost 6 bases, V lost 3 bases, and 5 bases had no gene match. The chain's CDR3 is CASSSTAGANEQFF. CDR3 coding DNA: TGCGCCAGCAGCTCCACAGCGGGAGCCAATGAGCAGTTCTTC. The full variable domain, in which reference TRBV5-1 and TRBJ2-1 provide the parts outside the CDR3, is KAGVTQTPRYLIKTRGQQVTLSCSPISGHRSVSWYQQTPGQGLQFLFEYFSETQRNKGNFPGRFSGRQFSNSRSEMNVSTLELGDSALYLCASSSTAGANEQFFGPGTRLTVL.

The rearrangement uses TRBV5-3 and TRBJ2-1; D perhaps matches TRBD2 (6 bases). TRBV5-3 is marked as an open reading frame, function uncertain. CDR3 size: 14 residues. V was trimmed by 0 bases and J by 3 bases, leaving 7 bases between them. CDR3 DNA: TGTGCCAGAAGCTTGGTAGCGGACTACAATGAGCAGTTCTTC. The encoded protein is CARSLVADYNEQFF.

The rearrangement uses TRBV5-1 and TRBJ2-2, with D maybe TRBD1 (5 bases). There are 16 residues in the CDR3. Germline CDR1 is SGHRS and CDR2 is YFSETQ. V gave up 4 bases and J gave up 0 bases, with 13 bases separating them. CDR3 residues: CASSPRGRANTGELFF. The CDR3 nucleotides are TGCGCCAGCAGCCCCAGAGGCAGGGCGAACACCGGGGAGCTGTTTTTT.

The CDR3 sequence is CASSIQHAGELFF. Here the CDR3 DNA reads TGTGCCAGTAGTATCCAGCATGCCGGGGAGCTGTTTTTT. The chain combines TRBV19 with TRBJ2-2; D is unresolved. The V end was cut by 3 bases, the J end by 6 bases, with 8 bases between. The CDR3 covers 13 residues. Germline V gene data show CDR1 as LNHDA and CDR2 as SQIVND (reference sequence).

V is TRBV19 and J is TRBJ2-3; D is ambiguous. The CDR3 has 14 residues. The V gene's germline CDR1 is LNHDA and CDR2 SQIVND (reference sequence). V lost 6 bases, J lost 4 bases, and 14 bases lay in between. CDR3 region: CASSPGSWADTQYF. The CDR3, as DNA: TGTGCCAGTAGCCCAGGTTCATGGGCAGATACGCAGTATTTT.

The rearrangement uses TRBV30 and TRBJ2-3; no clear D gene. The CDR3 is 12 amino acids. Deletions cut 2 bases from V and 7 bases from J, with 10 bases between. Germline loops: CDR1 GTSNPN, CDR2 SVGIG (reference sequence). This chain's CDR3 is CAWSSERNTQYF. The CDR3 DNA follows: TGTGCCTGGAGTTCTGAGCGAAATACGCAGTATTTT.

The gene calls are TRBV5-1 and TRBJ1-4; D call uncertain. The CDR3 loop spans 15 amino acids. Looked up from germline, CDR1 is SGHRS and CDR2 is YFSETQ. Trimming shortened V by 4 bases and J by 4 bases, and 14 bases separated the two germline ends. The CDR3, as DNA: TGCGCCAGCAGCCTGGACCCGTCGAGTAATGAAAAACTGTTTTTT. This gives the protein CASSLDPSSNEKLFF.

This rearrangement joins TRBV14 to TRBJ2-1, with 12 bases identical to TRBD2. The J segment lost 6 bases and the V segment lost 5 bases, leaving 8 bases of the junction unmatched. Germline CDR1 and CDR2: SGHDN and FVKESK. This CDR3 is 16 amino acids long. The CDR3 nucleotides are TGTGCCAGCAGCGCCCAAGTGGGACTAGCGGGCAATGAGCAGTTCTTC. Residues: CASSAQVGLAGNEQFF.

The chain combines TRBV30 with TRBJ1-1; 7 nucleotides agree with TRBD1. Per germline, CDR1 GTSNPN and CDR2 SVGIG (reference sequence). Trimming took 7 bases from V and 9 from J; bases not matched to a gene: 11. The CDR3 has 12 residues. CDR3 bases: TGTGCCTCGCGCGCACCGGGACAGAAAGCTTTCTTT. It yields the protein CASRAPGQKAFF.